The 20 T cell receptor beta chains reported below all come from one sample, sequenced in a study of cytomegalovirus exposure and HLA in healthy donors. PCR primers comprised 60 Vbeta and 13 Jbeta primers. Profiled with immunoSEQ multiplex PCR; TCRdb holds only in-frame clones, not every one. The sample records 200,000 or so clones, 70% to 80% being singletons. The material sequenced was PBMCs. Source of these receptors: a girl aged 2 to 10 in good health and CMV-seronegative.

The V gene is TRBV5-6, the J gene TRBJ1-2, with D unclear. The CDR3 contains 13 residues. Per the germline V gene, CDR1 is SGHDT and CDR2 is YYEEEE. V dropped 1 base and J dropped 8 bases, with 12 bases sitting between them. For the CDR3, the DNA is TGTGCCAGCAGCTTGCGGTCCCCTTTGGGCTACACCTTC. It is translated as CASSLRSPLGYTF.

The rearrangement uses TRBV13 and TRBJ2-6, with D possibly being TRBD1 (5 bases). Per the germline V gene, CDR1 is PRHDT and CDR2 is FYEKMQ (reference sequence). This CDR3 spans 17 amino acids. Trimming stripped 8 bases from V and 2 bases from J, with 19 bases between. CDR3 loop: CASLSQGSAAGANVLTF. The CDR3 coding sequence is TGTGCCAGCTTATCGCAGGGAAGTGCGGCTGGGGCCAACGTCCTGACTTTC.

The chain links TRBV5-1 to TRBJ2-7; 10 bases map to TRBD1. The V and J ends lost 1 base and 4 bases, in that order; junction bases with no gene match: 11. This CDR3 spans 17 amino acids. CDR1 is SGHRS, CDR2 YFSETQ, per germline. The DNA of the CDR3 is TGCGCCAGCAGCTTGCAGGGACAGGGGTTGGGAAAATACGAGCAGTACTTC. Translating it yields CASSLQGQGLGKYEQYF. Full variable domain (outside the CDR3, taken from reference TRBV5-1 and TRBJ2-7): KAGVTQTPRYLIKTRGQQVTLSCSPISGHRSVSWYQQTPGQGLQFLFEYFSETQRNKGNFPGRFSGRQFSNSRSEMNVSTLELGDSALYLCASSLQGQGLGKYEQYFGPGTRLTVT.

The rearrangement joins TRBV29-1 to TRBJ2-6, with D possibly matching TRBD2 (6 bases). Germline V gives CDR1 SQVTM, CDR2 ANQGSEA. This CDR3 has 14 amino acids. The CDR3: CGCGRDSGANVLTF. The CDR3 coding sequence is TGCGGGTGCGGGCGGGACTCTGGGGCCAACGTCCTGACTTTC. Using reference TRBV29-1 and TRBJ2-6 for the parts outside the CDR3, the full variable domain is SAVISQKPSRDICQRGTSLTIQCQVDSQVTMMFWYRQQPGQSLTLIATANQGSEATYESGFVIDKFPISRPNLTFSTLTVSNMSPEDSSIYLCGCGRDSGANVLTFGAGSRLTVL.

The rearrangement uses TRBV19 and TRBJ1-1; the match to TRBD1 covers 7 bases. This CDR3 has 13 amino acids. Germline CDR1 LNHDA, CDR2 SQIVND (reference sequence). J gave up 1 base and V 7 bases, and 3 bases lay outside the gene matches. The CDR3 DNA is TGTGCCAGTAATCAGGGGGAGAACACTGAAGCTTTCTTT. Protein: CASNQGENTEAFF.

The chain carries TRBV5-1 and TRBJ2-1, with 7 bases fitting TRBD1. The germline CDR1 and CDR2 sequences are SGHRS and YFSETQ. The CDR3 is 15 amino acids. V shed 3 bases, J shed 8 bases, and the junction held 11 bases outside the gene matches. The CDR3 here is CASSSQGLGADEQFF. Here the CDR3 DNA reads TGCGCCAGCAGCTCACAGGGGTTAGGTGCCGATGAGCAGTTCTTC.

The chain couples TRBV2 to TRBJ2-7; D possibly corresponds to TRBD1 (6 bases). The CDR3 sequence is 13 residues long. V was trimmed by 9 bases and J by 4 bases, leaving 16 bases between them. Looked up from germline, CDR1 is SNHLY and CDR2 is FYNNEI. CDR3 nucleotide sequence: TGTGCCAGTCTACACAGGGATGGGTACGAGCAGTACTTC. Translation gives CASLHRDGYEQYF.

In nucleotides, the CDR3 is TGTGCCAGCAGATTAGAGTCGACCTACAATGAGCAGTTCTTC. Protein: CASRLESTYNEQFF. This chain connects TRBV27 to TRBJ2-1; no reliable D call. V shed 6 bases and J shed 2 bases, with 11 bases lying between them. Per germline, CDR1 MNHEY and CDR2 SMNVEV (reference sequence). The CDR3 runs 14 residues.

The chain employs TRBV7-9 and TRBJ2-5; D possibly corresponds to TRBD1 (7 bases). V gave up 5 bases and J gave up 5 bases, with 27 bases separating them. CDR1 and CDR2 from the germline V gene are SEHNR and FQNEAQ (reference sequence). The CDR3 spans 18 residues. CDR3 DNA sequence: TGTGCCAGCAGCCAACCTCCAACGACAGGGAGGCCTTTGGAGACCCAGTACTTC. Protein product: CASSQPPTTGRPLETQYF.

A single count supports this clone. The gene calls are TRBV2 and TRBJ2-1, with 8 bases fitting TRBD1. The V gene end was trimmed by 5 bases and the J gene end by 16 bases; junction bases not matched to a gene: 7. The CDR3 is 11 residues long. Germline values: CDR1 SNHLY, CDR2 FYNNEI. This chain's CDR3 is CASSKGDRLFF. In nucleotides, the CDR3 is TGTGCCAGCAGTAAGGGGGACAGGCTCTTCTTC.

The chain links TRBV6-1 to TRBJ1-1; D not resolved. Germline V lookup: CDR1 MNHNS, CDR2 SASEGT. The CDR3 consists of 12 residues. Trimming shortened V by 6 bases and J by 0 bases, and 5 bases separated the two germline ends. The CDR3 DNA sequence: TGTGCCAGCAGGGAGGTGAACACTGAAGCTTTCTTT. It translates to CASREVNTEAFF.

The V call is TRBV7-2, the J call TRBJ2-7; TRBD2 matches 9 bases. J was trimmed by 0 bases and V by 4 bases; bases with no gene match: 7. In germline, CDR1 is SGHTA, CDR2 FQGNSA. This CDR3 comprises 16 residues. CDR3 amino acids: CASSSYSGSPSYEQYF. In nucleotides, the CDR3 is TGTGCCAGCAGCTCTTATAGCGGGAGTCCCTCCTACGAGCAGTACTTC.

This chain links TRBV2 with TRBJ1-1, with 11 bases that match TRBD1. CDR3 length equals 16 residues. With V trimmed by 5 bases and J by 0 bases, 5 bases remained unmatched. Looked up from germline, CDR1 is SNHLY and CDR2 is FYNNEI. CDR3: CASSLDRGRMNTEAFF. The CDR3 bases are TGTGCCAGCAGTTTGGACAGGGGGCGCATGAACACTGAAGCTTTCTTT. The complete variable domain, with remaining parts taken from reference TRBV2 and TRBJ1-1, reads EPEVTQTPSHQVTQMGQEVILRCVPISNHLYFYWYRQILGQKVEFLVSFYNNEISEKSEIFDDQFSVERPDGSNFTLKIRSTKLEDSAMYFCASSLDRGRMNTEAFFGQGTRLTVV.

Worth noting for this clone: This sample also contains other DNA sequences that code for the same CDR3. The chain couples TRBV5-1 to TRBJ2-7; D call uncertain. Germline V gene data show CDR1 as SGHRS and CDR2 as YFSETQ. The CDR3 runs 13 residues. V dropped 0 bases and J dropped 5 bases, with 9 bases sitting between them. CDR3 DNA sequence: TGCGCCAGCAGCTTGGGTCCAGGCGACGAGCAGTACTTC. It yields the protein CASSLGPGDEQYF.

The chain is built from TRBV5-1 and TRBJ2-5, with a weak D call TRBD2 (5 bases). The CDR3 has 14 residues. Trimming left V 4 bases short and J 3 bases short, with 13 bases between. Germline CDR1 is SGHRS and CDR2 is YFSETQ. CDR3 residues: CASSTVSAKETQYF. The CDR3 DNA reads as TGCGCCAGCAGCACCGTTAGCGCGAAAGAGACCCAGTACTTC.

The chain carries TRBV10-3 and TRBJ2-5; D ambiguous. The CDR3 runs to 12 residues. With 0 bases removed from V and 5 bases from J, the gap between germline ends came to 4 bases. Per germline, CDR1 ENHRY and CDR2 SYGVKD. CDR3 amino acids: CAISESRETQYF. The CDR3 DNA reads as TGTGCCATCAGTGAGTCGAGGGAGACCCAGTACTTC.

V and J are TRBV6-6 and TRBJ2-3; weak D call: TRBD2 (6 bases). V was trimmed by 6 bases and J by 6 bases, leaving 16 bases between them. Looked up from germline, CDR1 is MNHNY and CDR2 is SVGAGI (reference sequence). The length of the CDR3 is 14 residues. The CDR3 loop is CASSPGLSSDTQYF. The DNA of the CDR3 is TGTGCCAGCAGCCCCGGACTATCTAGTGATACGCAGTATTTT.

The rearrangement links TRBV7-2 to TRBJ2-1, with D tentatively TRBD2 (6 bases). The germline V and J ends were trimmed by 5 bases and 10 bases, with 15 bases remaining between them. Germline V gives CDR1 SGHTA, CDR2 FQGNSA. This CDR3 is built from 13 residues. For the CDR3, the DNA is TGTGCCAGCAGCCAAAGACTAGTGGGCGAGCAGTTCTTC. Amino acids: CASSQRLVGEQFF. Full variable domain (rest looked up from reference TRBV7-2 and TRBJ2-1): GAGVSQSPSNKVTEKGKDVELRCDPISGHTALYWYRQSLGQGLEFLIYFQGNSAPDKSGLPSDRFSAERTGGSVSTLTIQRTQQEDSAVYLCASSQRLVGEQFFGPGTRLTVL.

The CDR3: CASSVGLSSTDTQYF. The CDR3 nucleotides read TGTGCCAGCAGCGTGGGACTATCTAGCACAGATACGCAGTATTTT. The chain links TRBV9 to TRBJ2-3; 7 bases agree with TRBD2. With V trimmed by 2 bases and J by 0 bases, 3 bases remained unmatched. Germline values: CDR1 SGDLS, CDR2 YYNGEE. The CDR3 has 15 residues.

The rearrangement links TRBV27 to TRBJ2-7, with D perhaps matching TRBD2 (5 bases). The CDR3 runs 14 residues. Trimming pared 7 bases from V and 0 bases from J, leaving 13 bases between. Germline assignment: CDR1 MNHEY and CDR2 SMNVEV (reference sequence). The CDR3 here is CASKKTTHSYEQYF. The CDR3 bases are TGTGCCAGCAAAAAGACTACTCACTCCTACGAGCAGTACTTC.